The 14 T cell receptor beta chains listed next were all sequenced from one sample in a study of CD8+ T cells in alopecia areata. Treatment noted: oral pan-JAK inhibitor, 5-10 mg twice daily. Investigators isolated RNA and reverse transcribed it into cDNA to act as the sequencing template. The protocol was immunoSEQ multiplex PCR, while the TCRdb copy is restricted to in-frame clones and leaves out a portion. The data show 110,000 to 150,000 clones, 54% seen once. The material sequenced was CD8+ T cells sorted from blood, taken at week 4, from a patient treated with tofacitinib. Source of these receptors: a human donor with alopecia areata.

This clone occurred once. The chain is built from TRBV27 and TRBJ1-2; D not certain. Germline CDR1 and CDR2: MNHEY and SMNVEV (reference sequence). The CDR3 is 13 residues long. Deletions cut 3 bases from V and 7 bases from J, with 12 bases between. The CDR3: CASSFGVGGGYTF. The DNA for the CDR3 is TGTGCCAGCAGTTTTGGGGTAGGCGGTGGCTACACCTTC.

The chain is built from TRBV29-1 and TRBJ1-2; D is unresolved. V was shortened by 3 bases and J by 4 bases, with 15 bases between the two germline ends. CDR1 and CDR2 (germline): SQVTM, ANQGSEA. The CDR3 consists of 14 residues. The CDR3 reads CSVDIGQEPYGYTF. In DNA form, the CDR3 reads TGCAGCGTTGACATCGGGCAGGAGCCCTATGGCTACACCTTC. Combining the CDR3 with reference TRBV29-1 and TRBJ1-2 gives the whole variable domain SAVISQKPSRDICQRGTSLTIQCQVDSQVTMMFWYRQQPGQSLTLIATANQGSEATYESGFVIDKFPISRPNLTFSTLTVSNMSPEDSSIYLCSVDIGQEPYGYTFGSGTRLTVV.

V usage is TRBV10-1 and J usage is TRBJ1-4; 7 bases are a match to TRBD1. CDR3 size: 14 residues. Germline loops: CDR1 WNHNN, CDR2 SYGVQD (reference sequence). J lost 5 bases, V lost 5 bases, and 5 bases had no gene match. Here the CDR3 DNA reads TGCGCCAGCAGTCCTTCGGGACAGAATGAAAAACTGTTTTTT. Its protein is CASSPSGQNEKLFF.

This clone was detected only once. The chain has TRBV5-1 and TRBJ1-5; 8 nucleotides agree with TRBD1. The trim removed 0 bases at V and 10 bases at J, leaving 3 bases unmatched. In germline, CDR1 is SGHRS, CDR2 YFSETQ. The CDR3 sequence is 13 residues long. DNA of the CDR3: TGCGCCAGCAGCTTGGACAGGGGGGACCCCCAGCATTTT. Protein product: CASSLDRGDPQHF.

The chain has TRBV30 and TRBJ1-5; TRBD1 matches at 9 bases. V lost 3 bases to trimming and J lost 6 bases; unmatched junction nucleotides: 6. Germline lookup yields CDR1 GTSNPN and CDR2 SVGIG (reference sequence). This CDR3 is built from 14 residues. The CDR3 sequence: CAWSRDRVAQPQHF. For the CDR3, the DNA is TGTGCCTGGAGCAGGGACAGGGTCGCTCAGCCCCAGCATTTT. Variable domain in full (rest from reference TRBV30 and TRBJ1-5): SQTIHQWPATLVQPVGSPLSLECTVEGTSNPNLYWYRQAAGRGLQLLFYSVGIGQISSEVPQNLSASRPQDRQFILSSKKLLLSDSGFYLCAWSRDRVAQPQHFGDGTRLSIL.

The chain employs TRBV6-5 and TRBJ2-2; D call uncertain. V shed 2 bases and J shed 7 bases, with 8 bases lying between them. Germline assignment: CDR1 MNHEY and CDR2 SVGAGI. This CDR3 is built from 13 residues. CDR3 protein: CASSYAVVGELFF. CDR3 nucleotide sequence: TGTGCCAGCAGTTACGCGGTTGTCGGGGAGCTGTTTTTT.

This clone was found a few times. The chain carries TRBV2 and TRBJ2-6; no clear D. V was pared by 1 base and J by 1 base, with 5 bases between. The CDR3 contains 15 residues. Germline CDR1 is SNHLY and CDR2 is FYNNEI. The CDR3 protein is CASSEVVSGANVLTF. Written as DNA, the CDR3 is TGTGCCAGCAGTGAAGTGGTTTCTGGGGCCAACGTCCTGACTTTC.

This chain uses TRBV30 with TRBJ2-7, with D possibly matching TRBD1 (7 bases). Trimming left V 5 bases short and J 8 bases short, with 19 bases between. The germline gives CDR1 GTSNPN, CDR2 SVGIG (reference sequence). This CDR3 comprises 13 residues. CDR3 loop: CAWGGTASGKQYF. In DNA, the CDR3 is TGTGCCTGGGGAGGGACAGCCTCTGGAAAGCAGTACTTC. Supplemented by reference TRBV30 and TRBJ2-7, the full variable domain reads SQTIHQWPATLVQPVGSPLSLECTVEGTSNPNLYWYRQAAGRGLQLLFYSVGIGQISSEVPQNLSASRPQDRQFILSSKKLLLSDSGFYLCAWGGTASGKQYFGPGTRLTVT.

This clone came up a few times. This rearrangement joins TRBV27 to TRBJ2-1; perhaps TRBD2 as D (5 bases). The CDR3 is 13 residues long. V lost 8 bases, J lost 7 bases, and 15 bases lay in between. Per germline, CDR1 MNHEY and CDR2 SMNVEV (reference sequence). CDR3 in DNA: TGTGCCAGCTCGTCTGGGGAGTTGAATGAGCAGTTCTTC. It specifies CASSSGELNEQFF.

The gene calls are TRBV2 and TRBJ2-7; tentatively, D is TRBD1 (5 bases). With 4 bases removed from V and 2 bases from J, the gap between germline ends came to 18 bases. From germline, CDR1 is SNHLY and CDR2 FYNNEI. The CDR3 length is 16 residues. The CDR3: CASSVGQGKGAYEQYF. CDR3 nucleotides: TGTGCCAGCAGTGTTGGCCAGGGAAAAGGGGCCTACGAGCAGTACTTC.

This clone occurred a few times. The chain recombines TRBV5-1 with TRBJ2-7; D perhaps matches TRBD1 (5 bases). Germline CDR1 and CDR2: SGHRS and YFSETQ. With 4 bases removed from V and 3 bases from J, the gap between germline ends came to 14 bases. This CDR3 comprises 14 residues. The CDR3 loop is CASSATGGDYEQYF. DNA of the CDR3: TGCGCCAGCAGCGCCACAGGTGGGGACTACGAGCAGTACTTC.

The chain joins TRBV30 to TRBJ1-3; maybe TRBD1 (5 bases). Trimming cost V 2 bases and J 2 bases, with 7 bases left between them. The CDR3 is 13 residues long. The germline V gene has CDR1 GTSNPN and CDR2 SVGIG (reference sequence). CDR3 amino acids: CAWSSGTGNTIYF. For the CDR3, the DNA is TGTGCCTGGAGTTCAGGGACTGGAAACACCATATATTTT.

V is TRBV29-1 and J is TRBJ1-1; D gene ambiguous. Trimming shortened V by 7 bases and J by 5 bases, and 14 bases separated the two germline ends. This CDR3 is 12 amino acids long. CDR1 is SQVTM and CDR2 is ANQGSEA in the germline V gene. The CDR3 loop reads CSGLGTVTEAFF. In DNA, the CDR3 is TGCAGCGGGTTAGGAACCGTAACTGAAGCTTTCTTT.

The chain has TRBV5-1 and TRBJ2-5; TRBD2 matches 14 bases. Germline V lookup: CDR1 SGHRS, CDR2 YFSETQ. With V trimmed by 4 bases and J by 5 bases, 7 bases remained unmatched. CDR3 size: 16 residues. The CDR3 DNA is TGCGCCAGCAGCACCGGACTAGCGGGGGGTCAGGAGACCCAGTACTTC. It encodes CASSTGLAGGQETQYF.